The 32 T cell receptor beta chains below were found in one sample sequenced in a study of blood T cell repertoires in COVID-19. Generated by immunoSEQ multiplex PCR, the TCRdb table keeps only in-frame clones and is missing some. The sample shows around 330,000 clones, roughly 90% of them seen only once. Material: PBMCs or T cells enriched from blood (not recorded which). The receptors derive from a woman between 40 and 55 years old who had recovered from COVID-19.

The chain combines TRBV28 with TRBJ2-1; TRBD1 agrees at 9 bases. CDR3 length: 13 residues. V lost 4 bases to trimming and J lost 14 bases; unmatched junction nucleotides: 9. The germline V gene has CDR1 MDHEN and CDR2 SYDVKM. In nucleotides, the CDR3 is TGTGCCAGCAGTTCCCTTGGACAGGGGAAGGAGTTCTTC. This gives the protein CASSSLGQGKEFF.

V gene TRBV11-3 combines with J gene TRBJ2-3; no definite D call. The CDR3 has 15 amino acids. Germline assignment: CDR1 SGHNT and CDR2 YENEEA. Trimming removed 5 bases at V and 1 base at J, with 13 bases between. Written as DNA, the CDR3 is TGTGCCAGCAGCCTCATCGCGTCCGGCACAGATACGCAGTATTTT. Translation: CASSLIASGTDTQYF.

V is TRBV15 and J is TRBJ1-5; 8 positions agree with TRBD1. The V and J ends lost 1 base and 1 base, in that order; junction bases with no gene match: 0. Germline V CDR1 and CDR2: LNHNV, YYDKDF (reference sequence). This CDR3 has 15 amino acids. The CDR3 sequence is CATSRGQGSNQPQHF. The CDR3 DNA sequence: TGTGCCACCAGCAGAGGACAGGGGAGCAATCAGCCCCAGCATTTT.

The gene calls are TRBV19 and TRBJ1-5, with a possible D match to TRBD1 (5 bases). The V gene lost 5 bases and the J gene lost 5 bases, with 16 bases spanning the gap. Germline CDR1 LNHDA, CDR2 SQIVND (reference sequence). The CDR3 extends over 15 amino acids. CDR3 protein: CASSPPQDIDQPQHF. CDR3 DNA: TGTGCCAGTAGTCCCCCGCAGGACATAGATCAGCCCCAGCATTTT. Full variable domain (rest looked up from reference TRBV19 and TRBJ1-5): DGGITQSPKYLFRKEGQNVTLSCEQNLNHDAMYWYRQDPGQGLRLIYYSQIVNDFQKGDIAEGYSVSREKKESFPLTVTSAQKNPTAFYLCASSPPQDIDQPQHFGDGTRLSIL.

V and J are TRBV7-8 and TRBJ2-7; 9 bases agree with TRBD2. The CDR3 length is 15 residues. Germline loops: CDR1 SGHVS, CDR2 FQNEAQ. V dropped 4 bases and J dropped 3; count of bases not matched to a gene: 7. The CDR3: CASSSGASGVYEQYF. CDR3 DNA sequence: TGTGCCAGCAGCTCCGGGGCTAGCGGGGTCTACGAGCAGTACTTC.

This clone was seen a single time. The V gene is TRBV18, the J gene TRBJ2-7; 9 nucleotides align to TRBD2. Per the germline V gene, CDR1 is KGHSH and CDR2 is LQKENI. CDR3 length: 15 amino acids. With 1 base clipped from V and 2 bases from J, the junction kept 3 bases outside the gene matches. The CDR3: CASSPRASGTYEQYF. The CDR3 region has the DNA TGTGCCAGCTCACCACGGGCTAGCGGGACCTACGAGCAGTACTTC. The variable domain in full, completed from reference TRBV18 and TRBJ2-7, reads NAGVMQNPRHLVRRRGQEARLRCSPMKGHSHVYWYRQLPEEGLKFMVYLQKENIIDESGMPKERFSAEFPKEGPSILRIQQVVRGDSAAYFCASSPRASGTYEQYFGPGTRLTVT.

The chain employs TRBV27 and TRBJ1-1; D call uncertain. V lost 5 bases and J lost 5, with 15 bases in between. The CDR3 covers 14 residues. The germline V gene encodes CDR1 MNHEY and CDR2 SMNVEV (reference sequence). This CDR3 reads CASSVYSGVTEAFF. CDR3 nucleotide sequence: TGTGCCAGCAGTGTTTACTCCGGGGTGACTGAAGCTTTCTTT.

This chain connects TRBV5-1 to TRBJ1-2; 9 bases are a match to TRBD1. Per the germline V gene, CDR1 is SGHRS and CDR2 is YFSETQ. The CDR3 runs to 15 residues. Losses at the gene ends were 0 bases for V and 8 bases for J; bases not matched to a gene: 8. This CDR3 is CASSLEPGTGFGYTF. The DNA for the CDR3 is TGCGCCAGCAGCTTGGAGCCCGGGACAGGGTTCGGCTACACCTTC.

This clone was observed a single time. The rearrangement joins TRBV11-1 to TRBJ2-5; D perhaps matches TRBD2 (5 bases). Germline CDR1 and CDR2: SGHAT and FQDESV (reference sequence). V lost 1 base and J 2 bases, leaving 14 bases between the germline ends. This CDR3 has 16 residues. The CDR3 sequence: CASSLGYGERQETQYF. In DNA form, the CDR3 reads TGTGCCAGCAGCTTAGGGTATGGGGAGAGGCAAGAGACCCAGTACTTC.

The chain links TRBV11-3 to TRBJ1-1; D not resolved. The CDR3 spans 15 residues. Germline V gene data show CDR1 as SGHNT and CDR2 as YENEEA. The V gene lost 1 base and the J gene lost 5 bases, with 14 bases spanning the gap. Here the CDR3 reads CASSLGGIQTTEAFF. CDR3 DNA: TGTGCCAGCAGCTTAGGCGGGATCCAAACTACTGAAGCTTTCTTT. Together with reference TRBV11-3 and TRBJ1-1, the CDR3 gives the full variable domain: EAGVVQSPRYKIIEKKQPVAFWCNPISGHNTLYWYLQNLGQGPELLIRYENEEAVDDSQLPKDRFSAERLKGVDSTLKIQPAELGDSAVYLCASSLGGIQTTEAFFGQGTRLTVV.

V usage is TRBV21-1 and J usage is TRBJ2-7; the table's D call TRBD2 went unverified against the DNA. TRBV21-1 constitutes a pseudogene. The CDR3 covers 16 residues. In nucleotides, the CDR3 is TGTGCCAGCAGCAAAGCGCCACTAGCGGTTACCTACGAGCAGTACTTC. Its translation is CASSKAPLAVTYEQYF.

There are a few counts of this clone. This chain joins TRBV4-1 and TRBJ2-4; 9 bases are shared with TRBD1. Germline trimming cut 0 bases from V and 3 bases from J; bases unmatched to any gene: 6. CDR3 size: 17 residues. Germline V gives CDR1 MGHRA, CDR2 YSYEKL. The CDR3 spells CASSQDSGTGLKNIQYF. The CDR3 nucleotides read TGCGCCAGCAGCCAAGATTCGGGGACAGGGCTCAAAAACATTCAGTACTTC.

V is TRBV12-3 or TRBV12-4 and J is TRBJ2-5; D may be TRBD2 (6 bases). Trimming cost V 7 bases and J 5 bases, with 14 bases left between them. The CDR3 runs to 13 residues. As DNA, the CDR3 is TGTGCCAGCAACGACTGGAGGGTGGAGACCCAGTACTTC. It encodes CASNDWRVETQYF.

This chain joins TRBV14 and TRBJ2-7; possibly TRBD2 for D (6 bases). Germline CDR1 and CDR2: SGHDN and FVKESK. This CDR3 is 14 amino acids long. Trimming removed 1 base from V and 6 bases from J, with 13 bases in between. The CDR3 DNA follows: TGTGCCAGCAGCCAAGGGGGCGGGGCATTCGAGCAGTACTTC. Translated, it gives CASSQGGGAFEQYF. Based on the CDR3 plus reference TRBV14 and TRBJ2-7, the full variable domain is EAGVTQFPSHSVIEKGQTVTLRCDPISGHDNLYWYRRVMGKEIKFLLHFVKESKQDESGMPNNRFLAERTGGTYSTLKVQPAELEDSGVYFCASSQGGGAFEQYFGPGTRLTVT.

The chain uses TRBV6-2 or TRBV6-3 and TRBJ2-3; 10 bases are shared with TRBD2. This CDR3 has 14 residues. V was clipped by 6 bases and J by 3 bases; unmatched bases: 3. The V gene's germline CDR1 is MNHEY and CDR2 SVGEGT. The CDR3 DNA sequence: TGTGCCAGCAGCCCTAGCGGGAGAACAGATACGCAGTATTTT. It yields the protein CASSPSGRTDTQYF.

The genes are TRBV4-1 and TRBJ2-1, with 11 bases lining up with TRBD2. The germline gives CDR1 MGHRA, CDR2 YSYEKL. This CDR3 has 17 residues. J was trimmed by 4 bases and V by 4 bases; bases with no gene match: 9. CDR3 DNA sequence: TGCGCCAGCAGCCTTCTGTCGGGACTAGCGGAATACAATGAGCAGTTCTTC. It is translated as CASSLLSGLAEYNEQFF.

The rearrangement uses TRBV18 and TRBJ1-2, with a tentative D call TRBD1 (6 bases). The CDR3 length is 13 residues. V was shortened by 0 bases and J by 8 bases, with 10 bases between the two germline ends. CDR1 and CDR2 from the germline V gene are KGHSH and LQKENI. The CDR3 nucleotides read TGTGCCAGCTCACCACCACCGGGGGGCGGCTACACCTTC. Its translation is CASSPPPGGGYTF.

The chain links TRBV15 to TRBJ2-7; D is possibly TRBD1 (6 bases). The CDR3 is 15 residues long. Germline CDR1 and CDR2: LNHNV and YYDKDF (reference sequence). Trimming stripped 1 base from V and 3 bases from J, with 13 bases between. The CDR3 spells CATSRVWGRGYEQYF. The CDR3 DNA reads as TGTGCCACCAGCAGAGTATGGGGCAGGGGCTACGAGCAGTACTTC.

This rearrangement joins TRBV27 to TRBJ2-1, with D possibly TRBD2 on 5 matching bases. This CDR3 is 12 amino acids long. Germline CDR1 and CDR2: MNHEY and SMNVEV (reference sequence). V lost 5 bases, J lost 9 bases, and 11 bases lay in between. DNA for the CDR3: TGTGCCAGCAGTCCTACTAGTGCTGAGCAGTTCTTC. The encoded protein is CASSPTSAEQFF.

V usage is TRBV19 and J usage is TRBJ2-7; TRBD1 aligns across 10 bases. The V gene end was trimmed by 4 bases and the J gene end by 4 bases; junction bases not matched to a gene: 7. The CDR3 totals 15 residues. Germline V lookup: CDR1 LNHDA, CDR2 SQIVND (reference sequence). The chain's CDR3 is CASSSPGQGSYEQYF. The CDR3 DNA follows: TGTGCCAGTAGTAGTCCGGGACAGGGGTCTTACGAGCAGTACTTC.

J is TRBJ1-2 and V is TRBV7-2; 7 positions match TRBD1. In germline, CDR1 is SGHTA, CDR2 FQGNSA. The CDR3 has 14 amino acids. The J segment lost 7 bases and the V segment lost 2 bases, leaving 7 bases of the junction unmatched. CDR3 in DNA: TGTGCCAGCAGCTTAAGACAGGGTTTAAGTGGCTACACCTTC. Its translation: CASSLRQGLSGYTF. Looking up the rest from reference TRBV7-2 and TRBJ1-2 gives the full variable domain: GAGVSQSPSNKVTEKGKDVELRCDPISGHTALYWYRQSLGQGLEFLIYFQGNSAPDKSGLPSDRFSAERTGGSVSTLTIQRTQQEDSAVYLCASSLRQGLSGYTFGSGTRLTVV.

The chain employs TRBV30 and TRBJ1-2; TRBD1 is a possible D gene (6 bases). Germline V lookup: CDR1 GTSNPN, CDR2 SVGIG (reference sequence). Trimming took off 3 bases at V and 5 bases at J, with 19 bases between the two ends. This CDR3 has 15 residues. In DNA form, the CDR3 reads TGTGCCTGGAGAACCCCCGGGACACCTCTTTATGGCTACACCTTC. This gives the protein CAWRTPGTPLYGYTF.

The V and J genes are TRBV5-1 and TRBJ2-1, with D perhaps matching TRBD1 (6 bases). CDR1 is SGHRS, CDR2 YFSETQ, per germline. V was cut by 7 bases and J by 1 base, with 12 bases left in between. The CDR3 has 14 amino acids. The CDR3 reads CASGRTDSYNEQFF. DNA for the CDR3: TGCGCCAGCGGGCGGACAGATTCCTACAATGAGCAGTTCTTC.

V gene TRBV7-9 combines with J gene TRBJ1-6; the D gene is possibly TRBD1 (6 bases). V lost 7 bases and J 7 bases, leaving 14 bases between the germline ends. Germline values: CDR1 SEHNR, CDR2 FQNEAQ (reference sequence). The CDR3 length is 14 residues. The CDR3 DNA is TGTGCCAGCAACCCGACAGGATTAAATTCACCCCTCCACTTT. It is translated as CASNPTGLNSPLHF.

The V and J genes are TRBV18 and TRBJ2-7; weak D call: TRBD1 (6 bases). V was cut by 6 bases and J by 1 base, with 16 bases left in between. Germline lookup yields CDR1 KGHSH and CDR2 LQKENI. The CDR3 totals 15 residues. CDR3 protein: CASSRDTIVSYEQYF. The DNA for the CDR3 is TGTGCCAGCTCCCGGGACACTATTGTTTCCTACGAGCAGTACTTC.

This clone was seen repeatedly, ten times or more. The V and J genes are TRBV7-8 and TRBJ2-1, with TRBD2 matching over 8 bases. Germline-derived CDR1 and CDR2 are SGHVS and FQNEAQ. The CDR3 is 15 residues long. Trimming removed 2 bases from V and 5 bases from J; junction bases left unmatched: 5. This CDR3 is CASSLTLADHNEQFF. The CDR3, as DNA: TGTGCCAGCAGCTTAACACTAGCGGATCACAATGAGCAGTTCTTC.

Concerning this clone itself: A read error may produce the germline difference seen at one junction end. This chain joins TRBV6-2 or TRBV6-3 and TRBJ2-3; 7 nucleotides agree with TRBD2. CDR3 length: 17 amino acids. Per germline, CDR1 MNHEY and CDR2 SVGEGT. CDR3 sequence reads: CASSDSFSGRSTDTQYF. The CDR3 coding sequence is TGTGCCAGCAGTGACTCCTTCTCCGGGAGGTCCACAGATACGCAGTATTTT.

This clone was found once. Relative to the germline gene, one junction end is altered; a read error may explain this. The CDR3 DNA is TGTGCTAGCAGCTATCAAGGGGGCCTGGAGACCCAGTACTTC. Translation: CASSYQGGLETQYF. This chain connects TRBV7-7 to TRBJ2-5, with 7 bases fitting TRBD1. Germline CDR1 SSHAT, CDR2 FNYEAQ (reference sequence). The CDR3 length is 14 residues.

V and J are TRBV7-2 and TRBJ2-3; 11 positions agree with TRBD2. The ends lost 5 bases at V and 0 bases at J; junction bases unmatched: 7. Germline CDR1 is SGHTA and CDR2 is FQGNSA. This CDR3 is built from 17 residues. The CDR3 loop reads CASSLGTSGSSTDTQYF. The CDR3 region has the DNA TGTGCCAGCAGCCTGGGGACTAGCGGAAGTAGCACAGATACGCAGTATTTT.

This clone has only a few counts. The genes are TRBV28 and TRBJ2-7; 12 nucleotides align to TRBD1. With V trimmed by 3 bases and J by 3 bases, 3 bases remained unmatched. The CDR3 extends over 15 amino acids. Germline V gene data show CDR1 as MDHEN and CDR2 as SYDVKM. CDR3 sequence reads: CASSLGTGGLYEQYF. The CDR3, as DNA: TGTGCCAGCAGTTTGGGGACAGGGGGCCTCTACGAGCAGTACTTC. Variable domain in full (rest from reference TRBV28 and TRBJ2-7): DVKVTQSSRYLVKRTGEKVFLECVQDMDHENMFWYRQDPGLGLRLIYFSYDVKMKEKGDIPEGYSVSREKKERFSLILESASTNQTSMYLCASSLGTGGLYEQYFGPGTRLTVT.

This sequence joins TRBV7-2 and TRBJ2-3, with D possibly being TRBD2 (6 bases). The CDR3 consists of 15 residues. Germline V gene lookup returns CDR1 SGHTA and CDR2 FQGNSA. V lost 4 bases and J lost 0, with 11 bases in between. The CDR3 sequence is CASSSRRESTDTQYF. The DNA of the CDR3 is TGTGCCAGCAGCTCCCGGCGGGAAAGCACAGATACGCAGTATTTT.

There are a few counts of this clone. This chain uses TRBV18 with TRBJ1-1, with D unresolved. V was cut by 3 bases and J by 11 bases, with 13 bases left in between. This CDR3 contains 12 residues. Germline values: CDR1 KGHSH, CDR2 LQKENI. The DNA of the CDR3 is TGTGCCAGCTCACCCCGGGGTGATGAGGCTTTCTTT. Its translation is CASSPRGDEAFF.